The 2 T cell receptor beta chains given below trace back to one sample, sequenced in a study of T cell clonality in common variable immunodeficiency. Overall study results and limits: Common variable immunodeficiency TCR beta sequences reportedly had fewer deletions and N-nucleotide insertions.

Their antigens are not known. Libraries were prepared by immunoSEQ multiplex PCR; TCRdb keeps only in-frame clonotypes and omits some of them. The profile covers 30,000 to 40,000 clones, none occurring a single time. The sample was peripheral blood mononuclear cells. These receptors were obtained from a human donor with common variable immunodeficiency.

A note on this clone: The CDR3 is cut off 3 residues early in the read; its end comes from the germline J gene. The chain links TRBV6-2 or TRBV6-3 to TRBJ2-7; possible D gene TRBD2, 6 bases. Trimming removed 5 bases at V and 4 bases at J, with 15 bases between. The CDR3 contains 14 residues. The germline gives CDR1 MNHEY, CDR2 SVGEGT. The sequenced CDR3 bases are TGTGCCAGCAGTCACCTGGGGGGTCCATACGAG. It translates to CASSHLGGPYE. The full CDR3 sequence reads CASSHLGGPYEQYF.

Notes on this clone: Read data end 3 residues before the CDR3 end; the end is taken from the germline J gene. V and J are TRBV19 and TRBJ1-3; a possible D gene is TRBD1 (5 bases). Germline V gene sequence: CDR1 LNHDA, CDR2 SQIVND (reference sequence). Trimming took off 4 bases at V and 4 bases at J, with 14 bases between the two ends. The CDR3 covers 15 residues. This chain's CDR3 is CASSTARRGGNTIYF. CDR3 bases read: TGTGCCAGTAGTACGGCCCGAAGGGGCGGAAACACC.